These 6 T cell receptor beta chains were sequenced from one sample in a study of blood T cells in healthy people across ages. A second PCR, run for roughly 7 to 11 cycles, used a sample-barcoded 5' primer plus a J-beta primer mix. TCRdb reprocessed the 5' RACE reads with MiXCR, giving one entry per CDR3 protein. The sample yields about 1 million distinct CDR3 sequences, 40% to 50% seen once. The material sequenced was blood. Receptors originate from a woman aged 60-75 years in good health.

The rearrangement joins TRBV20-1 to TRBJ2-7; tentatively, D is TRBD1 (8 bases). The V end was cut by 5 bases, the J end by 7 bases, with 18 bases between. Germline V gene data show CDR1 as DFQATT and CDR2 as SNEGSKA (reference sequence). CDR3 length: 13 residues. The CDR3 DNA reads as TGCAGTGCTGAAGGACAGGGAGGGAATGAGCAGTACTTC. Protein product: CSAEGQGGNEQYF.

The chain couples TRBV7-2 to TRBJ1-2; 9 positions agree with TRBD1. Germline V gene lookup returns CDR1 SGHTA and CDR2 FQGNSA. The J segment lost 7 bases and the V segment lost 5 bases, leaving 5 bases of the junction unmatched. The CDR3 is made up of 13 amino acids. Here the CDR3 reads CASSTGTGLGYTF. CDR3 nucleotide sequence: TGTGCCAGCAGCACTGGGACAGGGCTTGGCTACACCTTC.

The rearrangement joins TRBV25-1 to TRBJ2-7; D is possibly TRBD1 or TRBD2 (6 bases each). V lost 1 base to trimming and J lost 9 bases, with 10 bases between them. The germline V gene has CDR1 MGHDK and CDR2 SYGVNS. This CDR3 has 12 residues. The CDR3 protein is CASSEWGARQYF. Written as DNA, the CDR3 is TGTGCCAGCAGTGAATGGGGGGCGCGGCAGTACTTC.

As DNA, the CDR3 is TGCAGTGCTAGAGCAATAGCGGGATTAACCTACAATGAGCAGTTCTTC. It translates to CSARAIAGLTYNEQFF. The J gene is TRBJ2-1, the V gene TRBV20-1; 8 positions match TRBD2. Germline V lookup: CDR1 DFQATT, CDR2 SNEGSKA (reference sequence). The CDR3 is made up of 16 amino acids. After removal of 1 base from V and 2 bases from J, the junction contained 7 bases not matched to a gene.

The gene calls are TRBV9 and TRBJ2-4; no firm D call. V shed 5 bases and J shed 5 bases, with 8 bases lying between them. Germline-derived CDR1 and CDR2 are SGDLS and YYNGEE. The CDR3 spans 12 residues. The CDR3 here is CASSTTENIQYF. The CDR3 DNA reads as TGTGCCAGCAGTACCACGGAAAACATTCAGTACTTC.

The CDR3 sequence: CASMAGVPDTQYF. As DNA, the CDR3 is TGTGCCAGCATGGCGGGAGTCCCAGATACGCAGTATTTT. V usage is TRBV6-5 and J usage is TRBJ2-3, with 7 nucleotides matching TRBD2. The CDR3 consists of 13 residues. V trimming: 7 bases; J trimming: 4 bases; junction bases outside the gene matches: 5. Germline values: CDR1 MNHEY, CDR2 SVGAGI.